A single TCR beta chain is shown here with its context. Its antigen is currently unknown. V lost 3 bases, J lost 2 bases, and 6 bases stayed unmatched. CDR1 SGHRS and CDR2 YFSETQ come from the germline V gene. The CDR3 has 15 amino acids. This sample stems from a study of cytomegalovirus exposure and HLA in healthy donors. Vbeta (60) and Jbeta (13) primers were used in the PCR. TCRdb's table, derived via immunoSEQ multiplex PCR, lists solely in-frame clones and lacks some. This sample's table has 100,000 to 150,000 clones. Study-level findings and limits: The majority of TCR sequences were rare, yet some public TCRs appeared in many donors. Links to common viral pathogens appeared, in a later analysis, for several of the most significant clusters. A cluster of highly shared sequence variants was likely a sequencing artifact. A few V segments could not be told apart, such as TRBV6-2 and TRBV6-3, and were left out.

Material for sequencing was PBMCs. The sequence came from a man younger than 35 in good health and CMV-seronegative. This chain joins TRBV5-1 and TRBJ2-7; 9 positions agree with TRBD1. DNA for the CDR3: TGCGCCAGCAGCTCGGGCGGGACAGGGACCTACGAGCAGTACTTC. The encoded protein is CASSSGGTGTYEQYF.